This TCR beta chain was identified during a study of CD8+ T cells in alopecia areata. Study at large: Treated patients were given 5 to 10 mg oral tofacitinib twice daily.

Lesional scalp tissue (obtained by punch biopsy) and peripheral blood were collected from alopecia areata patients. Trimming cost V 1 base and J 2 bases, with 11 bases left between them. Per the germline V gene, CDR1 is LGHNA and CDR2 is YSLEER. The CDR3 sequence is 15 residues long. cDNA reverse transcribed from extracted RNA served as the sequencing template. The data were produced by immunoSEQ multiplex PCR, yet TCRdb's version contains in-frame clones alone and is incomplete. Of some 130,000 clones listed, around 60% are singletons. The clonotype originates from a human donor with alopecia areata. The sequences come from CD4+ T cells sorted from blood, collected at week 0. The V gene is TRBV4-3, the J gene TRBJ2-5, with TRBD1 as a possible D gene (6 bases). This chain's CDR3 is CASSQGWTVQETQYF. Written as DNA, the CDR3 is TGCGCCAGCAGCCAAGGGTGGACAGTGCAAGAGACCCAGTACTTC.